This TCR beta chain was captured in a study of OX40 agonist ivuxolimab in advanced cancers. Notes on the research overall: Ivuxolimab, which targeted the costimulatory receptor OX40 (CD134), was an agonistic, fully human IgG2 monoclonal antibody. Intravenous ivuxolimab was administered to patients every 2 weeks at six dose levels: 0.01, 0.1, 0.3, 1.5, 3 and 10 mg/kg. Of the approximately 54 dose-escalation patients, hepatocellular carcinoma was present in approximately 20, melanoma in approximately 15, renal cell carcinoma in 9 and head and neck cancer in 9. In the dose-escalation cohort, roughly 80% of patients were male, and the mean age was around 60 years, with a range of 23 to 79. Prior anti-PD-1, anti-PD-L1 or anti-CTLA-4 therapy was permitted, and 40% of dose-escalation patients had received checkpoint inhibitors. Three dose-escalation patients achieved partial responses, one with hepatocellular carcinoma and two with cutaneous melanoma. Peripheral TCRbeta sequencing was intended to test whether TCR sequence diversity was altered and clonal T-cell expansion was caused by ivuxolimab. The paper reports the monotherapy dose-escalation portion (N ≈ 52 patients) of the phase I ivuxolimab trial.

In the case of this clone: Which antigen it targets is not known. No base quality values were provided; no much bigger clone lies one nucleotide off.

Patients with autoimmune disease history or receiving systemic immunosuppression were excluded from the trial. Peripheral blood for TCR sequencing was drawn from every dose cohort at baseline, at cycle 4 day 1 and at cycle 7 day 1. The samples were taken from a phase I, first-in-human, multicenter, open-label dose-escalation trial of ivuxolimab. Adults with locally advanced or metastatic melanoma, renal cell, hepatocellular, or head and neck squamous cell carcinoma were enrolled in the trial. Before TCR sequencing, CD4+ and CD8+ T cells were separately sorted from peripheral blood. Genomic DNA was extracted from sorted cells for sequencing of the TCRbeta CDR3 region. The immunoSEQ Assay was used for sequencing of TCRbeta CDR3 regions. TCRdb took over this immuneACCESS table, retaining in-frame rearrangements with V and J assigned. Such tables are incomplete; in checked studies, under half of the missing clones stem from an unresolved V gene, and the remainder is unexplained. The sample table lists some 90,000 clones, around 87% of them with a count of one. Around 4% of the sample rests with the top ten.

The CDR3 has 15 amino acids, counting the end cysteine and phenylalanine. The retained sequence is limited to the CDR3, 45 bases, with the frame set at the first base. Ends trimmed: V by 8 bases, J by 5 bases; bases unmatched to a gene: 9. The germline V gene sets CDR1 to WSHSY and CDR2 to SAAADI. Overall results and qualifications from the work: At doses from 0.1 to 3.0 mg/kg, clonal expansion was seen in both CD4+ and CD8+ blood T cells between baseline and week 6. In the 0.1-3.0 mg/kg groups, partial responders were among the patients with the lowest normalized peripheral clonal expansion, particularly in CD8+ T cells. Antigen specificity was not determined for the clonally expanded peripheral T cells. After ivuxolimab, more expanded clones were found on average in CD8+ T cells than in CD4+ T cells. Low levels of normalized T-cell clonal expansion were also seen in some patients who did not respond.

The sample here was CD4+ or CD8+ T cells sorted from blood, taken in a trial of the OX40 agonist ivuxolimab. The sequence was collected from an adult with an advanced solid tumor such as melanoma, head and neck, liver or kidney cancer. Here the chain combines TRBV10-2 and TRBJ2-3; 11 nucleotides in the junction match TRBD2. The DNA is as follows: TGCGCCAGCCAATTAGCGGGAGGGCGGGGAGATACGCAGTATTTT. This gives the protein CASQLAGGRGDTQYF.